This T cell receptor (beta chain) was observed in a study of shared clonotypes between healthy human individuals. Study findings and constraints: Sample collection involved blood only; tissue repertoires are likely different.

CD45RO-negative CD8 cells positively selected for CCR7 made up the naive population, which excluded terminally differentiated effector memory CD45RA+ cells. The healthy adult donors were HIV-negative and reported no recent acute infections or vaccinations. Adults of Caucasian background living in Nashville, Tennessee made up all donors. The length of the CDR3 is 13 residues. Deletions cut 6 bases from V and 0 bases from J, with 6 bases between. Germline CDR1 and CDR2: SGHAT and FQDESV (reference sequence). It was across several immunoSEQ plates that each subset's genomic DNA was evenly split. Generated by immunoSEQ multiplex PCR, the TCRdb table keeps only in-frame clones and is missing some. The sample yields roughly 810,000 clones, roughly 96% seen once. As to this clone: Its antigen is currently unknown.

This TCR derives from a man aged 25-40 years in good health. The chain joins TRBV11-1 to TRBJ2-1; D unresolved. The sample taken for sequencing was naive CD8+ T cells sorted from blood. Here the CDR3 reads CASSRSSYNEQFF. The CDR3 region has the DNA TGTGCCAGCAGTCGTAGCTCCTACAATGAGCAGTTCTTC.